Listed below are T cell receptor beta chains from one sample, sequenced in a study of cytomegalovirus exposure and HLA in healthy donors. Profiling relied on immunoSEQ multiplex PCR, and the TCRdb table lists in-frame clones only, not all of them. The sample lists approximately 110,000 clones, roughly 85% occurring once. The sequenced sample consisted of PBMCs. Receptors were obtained from a man under 40 in good health and CMV-seropositive. Both conserved end residues are part of each CDR3.

len: 15; v_gene: TRBV5-5; CDR3aa: CASSFSSGVGNEQFF
len: 16; v_gene: TRBV27; CDR3aa: CASRLRGSGSYNEQFF
len: 16; v_gene: TRBV4-1; CDR3aa: CASSQGQQGYNSPLHF
len: 12; v_gene: TRBV29-1; CDR3aa: CSVVRRGGGYTF
len: 18; v_gene: TRBV9; CDR3aa: CASSHYRGEISGANVLTF
len: 15; v_gene: TRBV28; CDR3aa: CASSPLSGQRDTQYF
len: 15; v_gene: TRBV7-3; CDR3aa: CASSPPGAGGGELFF
len: 16; v_gene: TRBV15; CDR3aa: CATSRDDLAAKNIQYF
len: 16; v_gene: TRBV10-3; CDR3aa: CAISSTSGPKYNEQFF
len: 14; v_gene: TRBV9; CDR3aa: CASSEGLAYNEQFF